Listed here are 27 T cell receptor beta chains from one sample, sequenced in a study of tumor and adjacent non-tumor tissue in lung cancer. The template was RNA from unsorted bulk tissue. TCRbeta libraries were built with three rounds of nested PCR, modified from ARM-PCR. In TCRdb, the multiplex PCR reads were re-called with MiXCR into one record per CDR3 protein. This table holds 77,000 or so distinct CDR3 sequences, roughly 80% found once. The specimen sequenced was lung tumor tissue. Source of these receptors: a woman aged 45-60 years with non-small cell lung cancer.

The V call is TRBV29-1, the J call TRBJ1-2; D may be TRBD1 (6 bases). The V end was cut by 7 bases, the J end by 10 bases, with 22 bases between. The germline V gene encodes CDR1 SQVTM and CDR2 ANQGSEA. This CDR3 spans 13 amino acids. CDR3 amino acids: CSDVHREGLDYTF. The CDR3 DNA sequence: TGCAGCGATGTGCACAGGGAGGGACTTGACTACACCTTC.

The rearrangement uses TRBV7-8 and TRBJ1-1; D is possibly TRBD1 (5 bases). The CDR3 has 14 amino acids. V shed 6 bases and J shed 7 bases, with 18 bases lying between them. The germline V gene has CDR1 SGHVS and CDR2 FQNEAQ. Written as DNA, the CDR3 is TGTGCCAGCAGTTTACAGGCCTCTAGCATTGAAGCTTTCTTT. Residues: CASSLQASSIEAFF. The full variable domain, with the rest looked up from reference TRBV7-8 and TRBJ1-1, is GAGVSQSPRYKVAKRGQDVALRCDPISGHVSLFWYQQALGQGPEFLTYFQNEAQLDKSGLPSDRFFAERPEGSVSTLKIQRTQQEDSAVYLCASSLQASSIEAFFGQGTRLTVV.

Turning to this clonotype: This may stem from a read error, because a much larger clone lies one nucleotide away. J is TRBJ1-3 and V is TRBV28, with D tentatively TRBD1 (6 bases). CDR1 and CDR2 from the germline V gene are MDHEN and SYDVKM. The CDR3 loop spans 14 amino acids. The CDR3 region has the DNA TGTGCCAGCAGGATGACAGGAACTGGAAACAGCATATATTTT. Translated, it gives CASRMTGTGNSIYF.

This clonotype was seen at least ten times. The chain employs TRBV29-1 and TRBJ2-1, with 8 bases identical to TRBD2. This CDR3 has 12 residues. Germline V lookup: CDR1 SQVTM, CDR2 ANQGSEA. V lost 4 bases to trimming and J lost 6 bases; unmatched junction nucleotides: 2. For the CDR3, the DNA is TGCAGCGTTGGACTAGCGCCCAATGAGCAGTTCTTC. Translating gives CSVGLAPNEQFF.

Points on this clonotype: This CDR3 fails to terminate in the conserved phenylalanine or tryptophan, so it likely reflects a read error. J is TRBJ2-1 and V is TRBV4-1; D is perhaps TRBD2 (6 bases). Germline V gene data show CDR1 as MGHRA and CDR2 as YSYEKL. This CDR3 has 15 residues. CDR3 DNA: TGCGCCAGTAGCCAACCCACTAGTGGAGGGGCTGAGCAGTTCTAC. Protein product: CASSQPTSGGAEQFY.

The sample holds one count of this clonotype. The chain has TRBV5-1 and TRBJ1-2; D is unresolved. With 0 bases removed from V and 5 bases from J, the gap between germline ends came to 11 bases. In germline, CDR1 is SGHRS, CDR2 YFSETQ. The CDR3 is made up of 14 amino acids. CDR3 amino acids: CASSLDGLGYGYTF. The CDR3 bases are TGCGCCAGCAGCTTGGATGGGCTTGGGTATGGCTACACCTTC. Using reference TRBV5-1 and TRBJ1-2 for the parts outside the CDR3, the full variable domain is KAGVTQTPRYLIKTRGQQVTLSCSPISGHRSVSWYQQTPGQGLQFLFEYFSETQRNKGNFPGRFSGRQFSNSRSEMNVSTLELGDSALYLCASSLDGLGYGYTFGSGTRLTVV.

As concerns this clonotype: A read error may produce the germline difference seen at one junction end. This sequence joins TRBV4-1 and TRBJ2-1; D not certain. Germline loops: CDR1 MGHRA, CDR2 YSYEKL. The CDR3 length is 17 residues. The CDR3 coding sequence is TGTGCCATCAGCCTCAGCTCATTGTACGACTCCTACAATGAGCAGTTCTTC. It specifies CAISLSSLYDSYNEQFF.

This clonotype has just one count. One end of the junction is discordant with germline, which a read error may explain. CDR3 loop: CTSSFGSNLPQHF. The CDR3 DNA follows: TGTACCAGCAGCTTCGGTAGCAATCTGCCCCAGCATTTT. The chain has TRBV11-2 and TRBJ1-5; D is uncertain. Germline V gene lookup returns CDR1 SGHAT and CDR2 FQNNGV. The CDR3 runs to 13 residues.

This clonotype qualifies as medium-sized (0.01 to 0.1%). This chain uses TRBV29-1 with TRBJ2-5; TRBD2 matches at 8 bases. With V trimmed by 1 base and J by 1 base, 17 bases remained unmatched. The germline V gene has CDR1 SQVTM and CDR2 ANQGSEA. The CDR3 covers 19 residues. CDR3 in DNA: TGCAGCGTTGAAGGCAGTCGGGAGGGAGAAAAGGCGACCCAAGAGACCCAGTACTTC. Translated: CSVEGSREGEKATQETQYF.

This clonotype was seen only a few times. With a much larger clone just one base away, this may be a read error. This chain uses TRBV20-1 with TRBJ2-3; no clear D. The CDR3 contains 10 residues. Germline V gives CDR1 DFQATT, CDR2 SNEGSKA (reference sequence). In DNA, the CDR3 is TGCAGTGCAAGCACAGATATGCAGTATTTT. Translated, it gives CSASTDMQYF.

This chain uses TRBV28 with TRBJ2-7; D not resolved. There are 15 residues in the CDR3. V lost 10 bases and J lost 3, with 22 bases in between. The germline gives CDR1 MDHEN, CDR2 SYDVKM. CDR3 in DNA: TGTGCCAACAATTTGGCAGACTTGGTTAGCTACGAGCAGTACTTC. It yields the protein CANNLADLVSYEQYF.

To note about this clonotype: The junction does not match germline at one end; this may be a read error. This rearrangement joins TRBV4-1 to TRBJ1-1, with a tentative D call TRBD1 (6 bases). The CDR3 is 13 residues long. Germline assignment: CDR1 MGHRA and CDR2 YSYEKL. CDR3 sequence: CTSGRGTTIEAFF. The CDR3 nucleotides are TGCACCAGCGGGAGGGGGACAACCATTGAAGCTTTCTTT.

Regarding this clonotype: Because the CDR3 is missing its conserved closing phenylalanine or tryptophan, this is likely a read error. CDR3 amino acids: CAEGEGGSRVQFL. CDR3 in DNA: TGTGCCGAAGGGGAGGGAGGGTCGCGCGTGCAGTTCTTA. The chain carries TRBV11-2 and TRBJ2-1, with TRBD2 identical over 7 bases. Trimming removed 11 bases from V and 12 bases from J; junction bases left unmatched: 16. Germline CDR1 SGHAT, CDR2 FQNNGV. The CDR3 runs 13 residues.

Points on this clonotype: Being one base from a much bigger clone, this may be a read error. CDR3 nucleotide sequence: TGTGCCACCCAGTTGGGGAGGAGTTACGAGCAGTACTTC. Encoded protein: CATQLGRSYEQYF. The V gene is TRBV28, the J gene TRBJ2-7; D is perhaps TRBD2 (6 bases). The germline CDR1 and CDR2 sequences are MDHEN and SYDVKM. The CDR3 consists of 13 residues. Trimming removed 10 bases at V and 4 bases at J, with 17 bases between.

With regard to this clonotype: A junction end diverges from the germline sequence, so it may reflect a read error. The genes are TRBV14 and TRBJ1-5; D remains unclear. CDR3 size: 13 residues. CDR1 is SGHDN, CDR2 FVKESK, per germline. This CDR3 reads CVSSPQTYQPQHF. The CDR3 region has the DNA TGTGTCAGCAGCCCACAAACTTATCAGCCCCAGCATTTT.

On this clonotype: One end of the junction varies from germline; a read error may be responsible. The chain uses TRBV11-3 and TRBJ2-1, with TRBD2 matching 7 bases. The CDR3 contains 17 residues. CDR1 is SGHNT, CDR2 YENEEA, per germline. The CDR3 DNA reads TGTGCCAGCAGCTTAGGGACTAGGAGCAGCTCCTACAACGAGCATTTATTC. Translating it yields CASSLGTRSSSYNEHLF.

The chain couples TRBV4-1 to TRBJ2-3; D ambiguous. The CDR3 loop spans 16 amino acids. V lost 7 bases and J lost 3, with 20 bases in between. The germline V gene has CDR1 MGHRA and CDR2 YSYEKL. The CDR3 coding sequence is TGCGCCAGCACCCTACGGTGGGGTGGGGTAACAGATACGCAGTATTTT. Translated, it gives CASTLRWGGVTDTQYF.

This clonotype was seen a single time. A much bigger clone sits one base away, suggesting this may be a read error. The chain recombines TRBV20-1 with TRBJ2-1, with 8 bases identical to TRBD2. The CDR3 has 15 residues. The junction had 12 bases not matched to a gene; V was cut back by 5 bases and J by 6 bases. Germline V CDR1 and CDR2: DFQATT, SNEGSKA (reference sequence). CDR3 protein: CSARNIAGHSNEQFF. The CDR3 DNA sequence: TGCAGTGCTCGGAACATAGCGGGACACTCCAATGAGCAGTTCTTC.

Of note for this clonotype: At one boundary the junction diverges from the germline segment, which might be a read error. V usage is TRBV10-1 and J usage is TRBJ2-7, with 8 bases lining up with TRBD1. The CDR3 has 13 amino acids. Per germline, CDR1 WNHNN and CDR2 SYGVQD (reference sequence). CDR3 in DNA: TGCACCAGCAGCGGACAGGGCACCTACAAGCAGTACTTC. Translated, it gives CTSSGQGTYKQYF.

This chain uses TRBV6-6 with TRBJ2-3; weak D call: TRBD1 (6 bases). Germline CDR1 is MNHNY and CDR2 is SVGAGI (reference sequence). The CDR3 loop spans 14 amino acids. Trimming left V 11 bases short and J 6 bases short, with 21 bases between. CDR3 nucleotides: TGTGCCTGCACTGCCCAGGGACACACTGATACGCAGTATTTT. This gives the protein CACTAQGHTDTQYF.

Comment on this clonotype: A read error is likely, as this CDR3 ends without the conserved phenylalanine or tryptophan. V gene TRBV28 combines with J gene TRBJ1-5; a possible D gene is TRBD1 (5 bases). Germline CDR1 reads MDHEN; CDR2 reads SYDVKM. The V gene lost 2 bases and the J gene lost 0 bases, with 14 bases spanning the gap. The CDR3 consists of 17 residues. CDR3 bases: TGTGCCAGCAGTTTAGCCCGACAGTCTGATAGCAATCAGCCCCAGCATTTA. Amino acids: CASSLARQSDSNQPQHL.

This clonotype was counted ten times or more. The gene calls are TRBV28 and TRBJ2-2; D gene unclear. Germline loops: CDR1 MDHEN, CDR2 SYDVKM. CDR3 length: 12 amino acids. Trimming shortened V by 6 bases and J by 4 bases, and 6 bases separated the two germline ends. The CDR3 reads CASSALTGELFF. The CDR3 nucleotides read TGTGCCAGCAGCGCACTCACCGGGGAGCTGTTTTTT.

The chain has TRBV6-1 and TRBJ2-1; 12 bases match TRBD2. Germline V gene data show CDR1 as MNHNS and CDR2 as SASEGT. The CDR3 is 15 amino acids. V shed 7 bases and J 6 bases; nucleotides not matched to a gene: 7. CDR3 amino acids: CASISLAGGSNEQFF. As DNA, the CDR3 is TGTGCCAGCATTTCTCTAGCGGGAGGGTCCAATGAGCAGTTCTTC.

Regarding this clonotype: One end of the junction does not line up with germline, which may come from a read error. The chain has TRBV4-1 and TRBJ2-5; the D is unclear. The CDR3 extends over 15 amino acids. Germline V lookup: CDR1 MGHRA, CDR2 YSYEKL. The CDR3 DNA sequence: TGCGCCAGCAGCCAAGCGGAATGGGATGTGGAGACCCAGTACTTT. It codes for CASSQAEWDVETQYF.

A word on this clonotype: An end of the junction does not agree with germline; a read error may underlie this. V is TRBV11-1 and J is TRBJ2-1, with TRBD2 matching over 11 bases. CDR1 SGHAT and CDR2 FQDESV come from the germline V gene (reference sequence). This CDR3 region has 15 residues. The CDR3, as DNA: TGTGCCGACAGCCCCGGGACTAGCGGCGACAATGAGCGGTTCTTC. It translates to CADSPGTSGDNERFF.

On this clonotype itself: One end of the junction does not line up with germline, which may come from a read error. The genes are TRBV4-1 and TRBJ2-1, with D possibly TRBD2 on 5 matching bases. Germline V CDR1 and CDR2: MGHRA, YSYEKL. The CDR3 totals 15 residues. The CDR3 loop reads CASGQEPGERGEQFF. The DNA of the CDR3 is TGCGCCAGCGGCCAGGAACCTGGGGAGCGTGGAGAGCAGTTCTTC.

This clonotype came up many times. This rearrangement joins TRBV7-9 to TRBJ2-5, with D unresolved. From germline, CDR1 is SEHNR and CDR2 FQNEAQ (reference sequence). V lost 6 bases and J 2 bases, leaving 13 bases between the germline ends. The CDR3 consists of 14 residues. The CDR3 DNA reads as TGTGCCAGCAGTCGGAACAGCAATCAAGAGACCCAGTACTTC. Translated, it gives CASSRNSNQETQYF. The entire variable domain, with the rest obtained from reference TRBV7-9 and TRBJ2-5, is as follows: DTGVSQNPRHKITKRGQNVTFRCDPISEHNRLYWYRQTLGQGPEFLTYFQNEAQLEKSRLLSDRFSAERPKGSFSTLEIQRTEQGDSAMYLCASSRNSNQETQYFGPGTRLLVL.